This T cell receptor beta chain came from a study of blood T cell repertoires in COVID-19. Here immunoSEQ multiplex PCR was the method, and the copy in TCRdb shows in-frame clones only, minus some. The repertoire holds about 210,000 clones, with roughly 85% as singletons. Seattle patients were enrolled while actively infected and followed longitudinally. This clonotype was sampled from an older woman with COVID-19, enrolled during active disease. The sample consisted of peripheral blood.

The CDR3 region is CASSYGDRSNQPQHF. In DNA, the CDR3 is TGTGCCAGCAGTTACGGAGACAGGAGCAATCAGCCCCAGCATTTT. The chain joins TRBV6-6 to TRBJ1-5; TRBD1 might be the D (6 bases). The CDR3 is 15 amino acids. V lost 2 bases, J lost 1 base, and 9 bases lay in between. Per the germline V gene, CDR1 is MNHNY and CDR2 is SVGAGI (reference sequence).